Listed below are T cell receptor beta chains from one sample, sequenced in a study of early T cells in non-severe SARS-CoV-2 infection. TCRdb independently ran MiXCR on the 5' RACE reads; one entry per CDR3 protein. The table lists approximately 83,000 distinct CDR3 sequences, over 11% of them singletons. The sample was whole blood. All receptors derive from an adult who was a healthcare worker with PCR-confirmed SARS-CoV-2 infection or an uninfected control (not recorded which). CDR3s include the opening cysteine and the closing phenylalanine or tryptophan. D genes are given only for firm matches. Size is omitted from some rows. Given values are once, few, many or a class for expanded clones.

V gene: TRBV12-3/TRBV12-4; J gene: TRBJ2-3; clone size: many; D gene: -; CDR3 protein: CASSLRAGRTDTQYF
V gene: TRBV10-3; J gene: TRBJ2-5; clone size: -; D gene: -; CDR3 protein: CAIKDSTKETQYF
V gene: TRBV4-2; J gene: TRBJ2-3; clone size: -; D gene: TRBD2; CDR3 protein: CASSQEGLAGGSRTDTQYF
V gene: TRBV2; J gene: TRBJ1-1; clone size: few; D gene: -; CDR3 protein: CASSPGSRAFF
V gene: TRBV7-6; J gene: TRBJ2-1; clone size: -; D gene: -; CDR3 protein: CASSLEWANNEQFF
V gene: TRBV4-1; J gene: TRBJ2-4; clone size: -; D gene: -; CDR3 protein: CASSQDYGAKNIQYF
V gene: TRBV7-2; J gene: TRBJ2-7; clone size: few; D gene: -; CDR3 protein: CASSLSGFSSYEQYF
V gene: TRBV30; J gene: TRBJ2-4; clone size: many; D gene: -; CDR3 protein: CAFSPSGARRIQYF
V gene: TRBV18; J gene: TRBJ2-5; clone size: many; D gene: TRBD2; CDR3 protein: CASSLLGRLAGTRETQYF
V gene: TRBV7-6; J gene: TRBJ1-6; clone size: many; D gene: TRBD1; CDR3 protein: CASSLTETGATSPLHF
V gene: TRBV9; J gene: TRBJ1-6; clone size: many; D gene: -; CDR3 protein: CASSVDWEKAPLHF
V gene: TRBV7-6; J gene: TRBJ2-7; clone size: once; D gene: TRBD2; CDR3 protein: CASRSSGTSYEQYF
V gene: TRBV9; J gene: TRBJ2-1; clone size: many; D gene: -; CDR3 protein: CASSVGPRSSDEQFF
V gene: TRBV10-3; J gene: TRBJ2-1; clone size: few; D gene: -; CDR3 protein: CATQGTTNEQFF
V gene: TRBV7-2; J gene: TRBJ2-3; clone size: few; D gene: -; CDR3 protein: CASSLGSSPETTQYF
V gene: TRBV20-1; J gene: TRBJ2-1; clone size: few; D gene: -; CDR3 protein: CSARVPGGNEQFF
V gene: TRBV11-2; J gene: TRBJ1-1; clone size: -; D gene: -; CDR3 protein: CASSLGTTPTTEAFF
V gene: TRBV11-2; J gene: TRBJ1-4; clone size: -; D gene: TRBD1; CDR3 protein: CASSLGDRGPFF
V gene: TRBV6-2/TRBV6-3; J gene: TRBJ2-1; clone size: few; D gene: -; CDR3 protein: CASRQQTALGQFF
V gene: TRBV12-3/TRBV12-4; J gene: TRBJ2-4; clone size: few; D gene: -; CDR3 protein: CASSGGSAGKNIQYF
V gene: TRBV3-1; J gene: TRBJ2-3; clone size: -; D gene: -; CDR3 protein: CTSSQDENSAPGTDTQYF
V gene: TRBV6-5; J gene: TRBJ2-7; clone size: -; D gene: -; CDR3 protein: CASSYSTGAYEQYF
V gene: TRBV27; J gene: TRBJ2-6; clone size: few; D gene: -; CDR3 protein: CASRQGLSGANVLTF
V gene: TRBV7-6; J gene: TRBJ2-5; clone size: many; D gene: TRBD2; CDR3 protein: CASSLNGLAGQETQYF
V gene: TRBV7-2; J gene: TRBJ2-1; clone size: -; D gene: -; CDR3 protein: CASSQEGGVSNEQFF
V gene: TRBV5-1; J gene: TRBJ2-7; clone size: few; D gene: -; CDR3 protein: CASSDGPGALLEQYF
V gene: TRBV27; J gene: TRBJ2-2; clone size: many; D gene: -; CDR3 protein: CASSRKDRPGPAGELFF
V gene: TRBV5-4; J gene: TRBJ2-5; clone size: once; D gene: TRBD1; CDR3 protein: CASSSGQGFLETQYF
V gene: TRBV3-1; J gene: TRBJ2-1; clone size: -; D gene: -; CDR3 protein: CASSQAGAEQFF
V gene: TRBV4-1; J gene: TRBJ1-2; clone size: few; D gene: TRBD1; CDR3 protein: CASSRVGQGGYGYTF
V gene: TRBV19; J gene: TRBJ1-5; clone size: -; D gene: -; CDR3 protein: CASRSTREYSNQPQHF
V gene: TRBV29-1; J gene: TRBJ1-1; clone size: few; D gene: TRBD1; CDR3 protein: CSADRGLSTEAFF
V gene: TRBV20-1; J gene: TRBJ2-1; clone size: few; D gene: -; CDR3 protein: CSAHPPGKEQFF
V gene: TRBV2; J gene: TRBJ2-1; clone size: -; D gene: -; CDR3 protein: CASKDDGHNEQFF
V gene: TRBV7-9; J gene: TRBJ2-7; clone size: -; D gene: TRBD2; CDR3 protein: CASSRQRDLHEQYF
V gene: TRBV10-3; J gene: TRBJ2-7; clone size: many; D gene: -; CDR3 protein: CAISVLVSYEQYF
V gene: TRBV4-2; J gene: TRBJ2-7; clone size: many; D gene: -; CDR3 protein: CASSQEKTDPYEQYF
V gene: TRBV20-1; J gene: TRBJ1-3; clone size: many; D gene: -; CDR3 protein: CSAGESSGNTIYF
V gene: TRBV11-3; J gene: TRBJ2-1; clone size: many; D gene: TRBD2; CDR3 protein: CASSLTIAGGGEQFF
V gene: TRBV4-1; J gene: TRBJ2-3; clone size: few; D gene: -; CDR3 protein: CASSPRRKDTQYF
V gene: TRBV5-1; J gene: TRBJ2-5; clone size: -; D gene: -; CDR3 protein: CASSLGGWDQETQYF
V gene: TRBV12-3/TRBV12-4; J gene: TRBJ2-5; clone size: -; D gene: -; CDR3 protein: CASSIDPKETQYF
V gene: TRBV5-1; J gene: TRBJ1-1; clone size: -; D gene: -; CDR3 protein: CATRASRGTEAFF